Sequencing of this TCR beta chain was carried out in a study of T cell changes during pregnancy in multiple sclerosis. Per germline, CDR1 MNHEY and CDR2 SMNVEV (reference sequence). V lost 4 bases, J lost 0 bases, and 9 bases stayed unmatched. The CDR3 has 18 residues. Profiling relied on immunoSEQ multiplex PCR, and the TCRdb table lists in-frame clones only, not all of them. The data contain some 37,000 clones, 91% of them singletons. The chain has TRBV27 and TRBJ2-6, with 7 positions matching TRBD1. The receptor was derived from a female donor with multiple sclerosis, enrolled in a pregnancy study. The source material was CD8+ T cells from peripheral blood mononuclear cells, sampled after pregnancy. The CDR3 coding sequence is TGTGCCAGCAGTTCAACAGGGGTACTGAACTCTGGGGCCAACGTCCTGACTTTC. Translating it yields CASSSTGVLNSGANVLTF.